Following are 19 T cell receptor beta chains from one sample sequenced in a study of blood T cell repertoires in COVID-19. The assay was immunoSEQ multiplex PCR, and TCRdb's table has in-frame clones only and misses some. The table has around 300,000 clones, 80% to 90% seen once. The specimen was peripheral blood. These receptors originate from a woman aged 30 to 39 with active or convalescent COVID-19.

This sequence joins TRBV7-8 and TRBJ2-7; maybe TRBD1 (5 bases). Per the germline V gene, CDR1 is SGHVS and CDR2 is FQNEAQ. The CDR3 has 16 amino acids. V lost 1 base to trimming and J lost 5 bases, with 18 bases between them. In DNA form, the CDR3 reads TGTGCCAGCAGCTTAGTTGGGTTTACAGGCCCAAACGAGCAGTACTTC. Protein sequence: CASSLVGFTGPNEQYF.

The V call is TRBV6-5, the J call TRBJ1-5; 7 bases are a match to TRBD1. Losses at the gene ends were 6 bases for V and 7 bases for J; bases not matched to a gene: 12. This CDR3 spans 15 amino acids. Germline V lookup: CDR1 MNHEY, CDR2 SVGAGI. CDR3 loop: CASRSDRVWGQPQHF. CDR3 nucleotide sequence: TGTGCCAGCAGATCTGACAGGGTTTGGGGGCAGCCCCAGCATTTT.

Only one count was recorded for this clone. The genes are TRBV18 and TRBJ1-5, with no clear D. The ends were cut back, 6 bases at V and 0 bases at J, with 12 bases in the middle. The CDR3 totals 15 residues. From germline, CDR1 is KGHSH and CDR2 LQKENI. CDR3 sequence reads: CASSNGEPSNQPQHF. The CDR3, as DNA: TGTGCCAGCTCCAACGGGGAACCTAGCAATCAGCCCCAGCATTTT.

The J gene is TRBJ1-3, the V gene TRBV7-2; TRBD1 aligns across 7 bases. Trimming removed 2 bases from V and 0 bases from J; junction bases left unmatched: 4. From germline, CDR1 is SGHTA and CDR2 FQGNSA. The CDR3 has 16 residues. The CDR3 loop reads CASSLSGQLSGNTIYF. For the CDR3, the DNA is TGTGCCAGCAGCTTATCGGGACAGCTCTCTGGAAACACCATATATTTT.

This sequence joins TRBV7-8 and TRBJ2-1, with 7 nucleotides matching TRBD1. With 2 bases clipped from V and 4 bases from J, the junction kept 11 bases outside the gene matches. The CDR3 loop spans 17 amino acids. CDR1 and CDR2 (germline): SGHVS, FQNEAQ. The CDR3 spells CASSLKPRDRSYNEQFF. CDR3 DNA sequence: TGTGCCAGCAGCTTAAAGCCCCGGGACAGAAGTTACAATGAGCAGTTCTTC.

The chain uses TRBV5-6 and TRBJ1-5, with 8 bases identical to TRBD1. The CDR3 runs 15 residues. V shed 4 bases and J 6 bases; nucleotides not matched to a gene: 9. Germline assignment: CDR1 SGHDT and CDR2 YYEEEE. This chain's CDR3 is CASSTSRTGPQPQHF. CDR3 nucleotides: TGTGCCAGCAGCACTAGTCGGACAGGGCCTCAGCCCCAGCATTTT. Full variable domain (rest looked up from reference TRBV5-6 and TRBJ1-5): DAGVTQSPTHLIKTRGQQVTLRCSPKSGHDTVSWYQQALGQGPQFIFQYYEEEERQRGNFPDRFSGHQFPNYSSELNVNALLLGDSALYLCASSTSRTGPQPQHFGDGTRLSIL.

The chain has TRBV7-9 and TRBJ1-2, with D hard to call. Germline loops: CDR1 SEHNR, CDR2 FQNEAQ (reference sequence). V lost 1 base to trimming and J lost 6 bases, with 6 bases between them. The CDR3 covers 12 residues. The CDR3 spells CASSLDRHGYTF. The CDR3 DNA is TGTGCCAGCAGCTTAGATCGTCATGGCTACACCTTC.

This clone occurred once. This chain connects TRBV5-1 to TRBJ1-2; 8 positions agree with TRBD1. Trimming cost V 0 bases and J 4 bases; bases outside gene matches: 11. The CDR3 runs 17 residues. Germline values: CDR1 SGHRS, CDR2 YFSETQ. CDR3 sequence reads: CASSLGPMRTGIYGYTF. CDR3 coding DNA: TGCGCCAGCAGCTTGGGGCCTATGCGGACAGGGATCTATGGCTACACCTTC. Full variable domain (outside the CDR3, taken from reference TRBV5-1 and TRBJ1-2): KAGVTQTPRYLIKTRGQQVTLSCSPISGHRSVSWYQQTPGQGLQFLFEYFSETQRNKGNFPGRFSGRQFSNSRSEMNVSTLELGDSALYLCASSLGPMRTGIYGYTFGSGTRLTVV.

V and J are TRBV9 and TRBJ2-7; 7 bases fit TRBD2. This CDR3 is 17 amino acids long. The germline gives CDR1 SGDLS, CDR2 YYNGEE. The V gene end was trimmed by 0 bases and the J gene end by 2 bases; junction bases not matched to a gene: 11. The CDR3 sequence: CASSVGDASGNPYEQYF. As DNA, the CDR3 is TGTGCCAGCAGCGTAGGAGATGCGAGCGGGAACCCCTACGAGCAGTACTTC.

CDR3 in DNA: TGTGCCAGCAGTTTTGGGCCCAGCGGTGCTAGCACAGATACGCAGTATTTT. This sequence encodes CASSFGPSGASTDTQYF. The rearrangement links TRBV27 to TRBJ2-3; TRBD2 might be the D (5 bases). This CDR3 is built from 17 residues. Trimming cost V 3 bases and J 0 bases, with 16 bases left between them. Germline CDR1 is MNHEY and CDR2 is SMNVEV (reference sequence).

The chain links TRBV6-2 or TRBV6-3 to TRBJ2-7, with D maybe TRBD1 (6 bases). The germline CDR1 and CDR2 sequences are MNHEY and SVGEGT. V was cut by 5 bases and J by 8 bases, with 13 bases left in between. The CDR3 covers 12 residues. The CDR3 DNA is TGTGCCAGCAGTGGGCGGACAGACAAGCAGTACTTC. Protein product: CASSGRTDKQYF.

V is TRBV11-3 and J is TRBJ2-1, with D possibly being TRBD2 (5 bases). Germline V gene lookup returns CDR1 SGHNT and CDR2 YENEEA. Trimming pared 1 base from V and 0 bases from J, leaving 7 bases between. The CDR3 extends over 15 amino acids. Here the CDR3 DNA reads TGTGCCAGCAGCTTAGTGGGGAGCTCCTACAATGAGCAGTTCTTC. The encoded protein is CASSLVGSSYNEQFF.

In its sample, this clone was seen many times. This chain joins TRBV7-9 and TRBJ1-5; a weak D match, TRBD1 (5 bases). V was cut by 5 bases and J by 9 bases, with 11 bases left in between. This CDR3 is 12 amino acids long. CDR1 is SEHNR, CDR2 FQNEAQ, per germline (reference sequence). CDR3 sequence reads: CASSAQGGPQHF. In DNA, the CDR3 is TGTGCCAGCAGCGCTCAGGGAGGGCCCCAGCATTTT.

This chain joins TRBV6-5 and TRBJ1-5; 11 bases are a match to TRBD1. CDR3 length: 15 amino acids. Germline V gene sequence: CDR1 MNHEY, CDR2 SVGAGI. V shed 10 bases and J 5 bases; nucleotides not matched to a gene: 10. The DNA for the CDR3 is TGTGCCATCCGGGACAGGGGGAGTAAATATCAGCCCCAGCATTTT. It codes for CAIRDRGSKYQPQHF.

CDR3 coding DNA: TGTGCCAGTAGCCCAGGGTTTTCAGTCAATGAGCAGTTCTTC. Translated, it gives CASSPGFSVNEQFF. The chain uses TRBV19 and TRBJ2-1; possibly TRBD1 for D (5 bases). Trimming shortened V by 6 bases and J by 6 bases, and 15 bases separated the two germline ends. Germline CDR1 reads LNHDA; CDR2 reads SQIVND (reference sequence). CDR3 length equals 14 residues.

The chain joins TRBV6-6 to TRBJ1-5; D call uncertain. CDR1 MNHNY and CDR2 SVGAGI come from the germline V gene (reference sequence). The CDR3 contains 15 residues. The germline V and J ends were trimmed by 2 bases and 7 bases, with 15 bases remaining between them. CDR3 sequence reads: CASSYPQNGGQPQHF. The CDR3 bases are TGTGCCAGCAGTTACCCCCAGAATGGAGGGCAGCCCCAGCATTTT.

This clone was seen only a few times. V is TRBV7-2 and J is TRBJ2-7, with 7 nucleotides matching TRBD1. V was clipped by 6 bases and J by 0 bases; unmatched bases: 5. The CDR3 spans 14 residues. Germline V gives CDR1 SGHTA, CDR2 FQGNSA. CDR3 in amino acids: CASSQGGLSYEQYF. Here the CDR3 DNA reads TGTGCCAGCAGTCAAGGGGGCCTCTCCTACGAGCAGTACTTC. The entire variable domain, with the rest obtained from reference TRBV7-2 and TRBJ2-7, is as follows: GAGVSQSPSNKVTEKGKDVELRCDPISGHTALYWYRQSLGQGLEFLIYFQGNSAPDKSGLPSDRFSAERTGGSVSTLTIQRTQQEDSAVYLCASSQGGLSYEQYFGPGTRLTVT.

The chain has TRBV6-5 and TRBJ1-6; 7 nucleotides line up with TRBD1. V trimming: 7 bases; J trimming: 8 bases; junction bases outside the gene matches: 8. The CDR3 runs 14 residues. CDR1 is MNHEY and CDR2 is SVGAGI in the germline V gene. Here the CDR3 DNA reads TGTGCCAGCAAGATAGGGGGCGCGGATTCACCCCTCCACTTT. It yields the protein CASKIGGADSPLHF.

The chain recombines TRBV11-2 with TRBJ1-5; tentatively, D is TRBD1 (6 bases). CDR3 length equals 14 residues. CDR1 is SGHAT, CDR2 FQNNGV, per germline. The V gene lost 5 bases and the J gene lost 7 bases, with 15 bases spanning the gap. Written as DNA, the CDR3 is TGTGCCAGCAGCATACGGGGGGGCAGGCAGCCCCAGCATTTT. Its translation is CASSIRGGRQPQHF. The complete variable domain, with remaining parts taken from reference TRBV11-2 and TRBJ1-5, reads EAGVAQSPRYKIIEKRQSVAFWCNPISGHATLYWYQQILGQGPKLLIQFQNNGVVDDSQLPKDRFSAERLKGVDSTLKIQPAKLEDSAVYLCASSIRGGRQPQHFGDGTRLSIL.